The 9 T cell receptor beta chains reported below all come from one sample, sequenced in a study of cytomegalovirus exposure and HLA in healthy donors. Primers for the PCR totalled 60 Vbeta and 13 Jbeta. Data came from immunoSEQ multiplex PCR; TCRdb stores just in-frame clones and leaves some out. Of 200,000 to 250,000 clones listed, over 65% were seen once; the top ten hold 0.6% to 0.65%. The sequenced sample consisted of PBMCs. These receptors were taken from a man aged 18 to 29 in good health and CMV-seronegative.

The chain links TRBV6-5 to TRBJ2-7, with a weak D call TRBD2 (5 bases). CDR1 and CDR2 from the germline V gene are MNHEY and SVGAGI. The CDR3 has 14 amino acids. Trimming took 6 bases from V and 2 from J, leaving 14 bases between them. CDR3 DNA sequence: TGTGCCAGCAGCCGAATGGTGGAGGCCTACGAGCAGTACTTC. Its translation is CASSRMVEAYEQYF.

This chain uses TRBV11-1 with TRBJ2-7, with D perhaps matching TRBD2 (6 bases). Deletions cut 4 bases from V and 2 bases from J, with 9 bases between. Germline CDR1 SGHAT, CDR2 FQDESV (reference sequence). This CDR3 comprises 13 residues. The DNA for the CDR3 is TGTGCCAGCAGCTCCCGGGGGACCTACGAGCAGTACTTC. As protein: CASSSRGTYEQYF.

The chain couples TRBV9 to TRBJ2-7; D is possibly TRBD1 (6 bases). CDR3 size: 14 residues. The V gene's germline CDR1 is SGDLS and CDR2 YYNGEE. V was shortened by 0 bases and J by 2 bases, with 9 bases between the two germline ends. The CDR3 protein is CASSVGDTTYEQYF. The CDR3 coding sequence is TGTGCCAGCAGCGTAGGGGACACTACCTACGAGCAGTACTTC.

This chain uses TRBV4-1 with TRBJ2-5, with D perhaps TRBD2 (6 bases). The J call may be in error: the DNA end matches TRBJ2-7 better. CDR3 length: 16 residues. The V gene's germline CDR1 is MGHRA and CDR2 YSYEKL. CDR3 region: CASSQVAGTPYYEQYF. CDR3 in DNA: TGCGCCAGCAGCCAAGTCGCCGGGACTCCCTACTACGAGCAGTACTTC.

The CDR3: CASSLDNRQGYEQYF. CDR3 nucleotide sequence: TGTGCCAGCAGCTTGGATAACCGACAGGGCTACGAGCAGTACTTC. The rearrangement links TRBV5-4 to TRBJ2-7, with 7 bases matching TRBD1. V lost 0 bases, J lost 3 bases, and 6 bases stayed unmatched. CDR1 SGHNT and CDR2 YYREEE come from the germline V gene (reference sequence). The CDR3 runs to 15 residues. Using reference TRBV5-4 and TRBJ2-7 for the parts outside the CDR3, the full variable domain is ETGVTQSPTHLIKTRGQQVTLRCSSQSGHNTVSWYQQALGQGPQFIFQYYREEENGRGNFPPRFSGLQFPNYSSELNVNALELDDSALYLCASSLDNRQGYEQYFGPGTRLTVT.

V is TRBV5-1 and J is TRBJ1-4; the D gene is possibly TRBD1 (5 bases). This CDR3 has 14 residues. The germline gives CDR1 SGHRS, CDR2 YFSETQ. Trimming removed 0 bases from V and 8 bases from J, with 11 bases in between. The CDR3 DNA sequence: TGCGCCAGCAGCTTGGATGGGGACTCGGAAAAACTGTTTTTT. Translated, it gives CASSLDGDSEKLFF.

The chain carries TRBV6-5 and TRBJ1-6, with 7 nucleotides matching TRBD1. The CDR3 spans 14 residues. Germline values: CDR1 MNHEY, CDR2 SVGAGI. The V gene end was trimmed by 10 bases and the J gene end by 5 bases; junction bases not matched to a gene: 8. The CDR3 DNA sequence: TGTGCCAACACCCGGGGACAGAATAATTCACCCCTCCACTTT. It encodes CANTRGQNNSPLHF.

The chain links TRBV6-1 to TRBJ1-4; possibly TRBD1 for D (6 bases). Germline V CDR1 and CDR2: MNHNS, SASEGT. The V gene lost 5 bases and the J gene lost 4 bases, with 11 bases spanning the gap. The CDR3 contains 14 residues. In DNA form, the CDR3 reads TGTGCCAGCAGTCAGGACAGCGTTAATGAAAAACTGTTTTTT. It yields the protein CASSQDSVNEKLFF.

The V and J genes are TRBV19 and TRBJ2-3; 12 positions match TRBD1. This CDR3 region has 15 residues. Looked up from germline, CDR1 is LNHDA and CDR2 is SQIVND (reference sequence). Unmatched junction bases numbered 6, after V lost 6 bases and J lost 5 bases. The DNA of the CDR3 is TGTGCCAGTAGCTCGGGACAGGGGGCGATAGATACGCAGTATTTT. Residues: CASSSGQGAIDTQYF.